The rows below give T cell receptor beta chains drawn from one sample of a study of blood T cells in healthy people across ages. TCRdb independently ran MiXCR on the 5' RACE reads; one entry per CDR3 protein. There are approximately 670,000 distinct CDR3 sequences in the sample; 40% to 50% occur only once, and about 32% lies in the top ten. Source material: blood. The receptors here all came from a man older than 75 in good health. The CDR3 runs from the conserved cysteine through the conserved F or W. D genes are given only for firm matches. Not all rows give a size; the values are once, few, many and, for expanded clones, a class.

v_call	clone_size	j_call	d_call	cdr3_aa	cdr3_nt
TRBV11-2	-	TRBJ2-1	-	CASSLDQGSYNEQFF	TGTGCCAGCAGCTTAGATCAGGGCTCCTACAATGAGCAGTTCTTC
TRBV6-6	-	TRBJ2-7	-	CASSYQTAYEQYF	TGTGCCAGCAGTTACCAGACAGCCTACGAGCAGTACTTC
TRBV7-9	many	TRBJ2-3	-	CASSLMLSSTDTQYF	TGTGCCAGCAGCTTAATGTTATCTAGCACAGATACGCAGTATTTT
TRBV24-1	few	TRBJ2-7	-	CATSDLSPAGSQTHEQYF	TGTGCCACCAGTGATTTGTCCCCGGCTGGCAGCCAAACTCATGAGCAGTACTTC
TRBV20-1	few	TRBJ1-4	-	CSAGAGTFATNEKLFF	TGCAGTGCTGGGGCAGGGACCTTTGCAACTAATGAAAAACTGTTTTTT
TRBV12-3/TRBV12-4	-	TRBJ2-4	-	CASSFAAGAKNIQYF	TGTGCCAGCAGTTTTGCCGCTGGAGCCAAAAACATTCAGTACTTC
TRBV10-3	-	TRBJ1-5	-	CAIGRDSNQPQHF	TGTGCCATCGGCCGGGACAGCAATCAGCCCCAGCATTTT
TRBV29-1	medium-sized	TRBJ2-1	TRBD2	CSVDSETSDILSYNEQFF	TGCAGCGTTGATAGTGAGACTAGCGATATCCTCTCCTACAATGAGCAGTTCTTC
TRBV18	-	TRBJ2-1	-	CASSPPNYFEGKNEQFF	TGTGCCAGCTCACCACCTAATTACTTCGAAGGAAAGAATGAGCAGTTCTTC
TRBV12-3/TRBV12-4	-	TRBJ2-3	TRBD1	CASSFYGQGPGTQYF	TGTGCCAGCAGTTTTTATGGACAGGGCCCAGGTACGCAGTATTTT
TRBV6-2/TRBV6-3	few	TRBJ1-2	TRBD1	CASRTSGQGAAGYTF	TGTGCCAGCAGGACCTCGGGACAGGGGGCGGCTGGCTACACCTTC
TRBV7-2	-	TRBJ2-5	TRBD2	CASSRWRAGDPSEQYF	TGTGCCAGCAGCCGCTGGAGGGCGGGGGACCCCTCTGAGCAGTACTTC
TRBV7-2	-	TRBJ2-3	TRBD2	CASSLTGAGGSATDTQYF	TGTGCCAGCAGCTTAACAGGGGCGGGGGGGAGCGCGACAGATACGCAGTATTTT
TRBV6-1	few	TRBJ1-1	-	CAREPTENTEAFF	TGTGCCAGGGAGCCAACAGAGAACACTGAAGCTTTCTTT
TRBV20-1	-	TRBJ1-1	TRBD1	CSAREAQGANTEAFF	TGCAGTGCTAGAGAGGCACAGGGGGCTAACACTGAAGCTTTCTTT
TRBV7-9	-	TRBJ2-3	-	CASSLVGVTDTQYF	TGTGCCAGCAGCTTAGTCGGGGTTACAGATACGCAGTATTTT
TRBV2	few	TRBJ1-2	-	CASSPPGSFGYTF	TGTGCCAGCAGTCCGCCGGGGTCGTTCGGCTACACCTTC
TRBV20-1	-	TRBJ2-7	TRBD2	CSANKPGGSGYEQYF	TGCAGTGCCAACAAACCCGGGGGTAGCGGGTACGAGCAGTACTTC
TRBV6-6	few	TRBJ1-5	-	CASSPNTGNNQPQHF	TGTGCCAGCAGCCCCAATACAGGTAACAATCAGCCCCAGCATTTT
TRBV20-1	once	TRBJ2-1	TRBD2	CSAASGRAEEQFF	TGCAGTGCTGCTAGCGGGAGGGCCGAAGAGCAGTTCTTC
TRBV28	few	TRBJ1-1	-	CASSREGGNTEAFF	TGTGCCAGCAGTCGGGAGGGCGGTAACACTGAAGCTTTCTTT
TRBV18	-	TRBJ2-7	-	CASSPPKSSYEQYF	TGTGCCAGCTCACCACCCAAGAGCTCCTACGAGCAGTACTTC
TRBV11-3	few	TRBJ2-1	TRBD2	CASSLGTGLGDEEQFF	TGTGCCAGCAGCTTAGGAACGGGACTAGGGGACGAAGAGCAGTTCTTC
TRBV15	-	TRBJ2-1	TRBD1	CATSRDLIDRGDYNEQFF	TGTGCCACCAGCAGAGATCTAATCGACAGGGGGGATTACAATGAGCAGTTCTTC
TRBV7-2	-	TRBJ2-4	-	CASSLSQGAGENIQYF	TGTGCCAGCAGCTTATCCCAGGGGGCGGGAGAAAACATTCAGTACTTC
TRBV5-5	-	TRBJ2-1	-	CASSPVWGTSYNEQFF	TGTGCCAGCAGCCCCGTCTGGGGCACCTCCTACAATGAGCAGTTCTTC
TRBV5-1	-	TRBJ1-6	-	CASSPTPDSVNSPLHF	TGCGCCAGCAGCCCCACCCCGGACAGTGTTAATTCACCCCTCCACTTT
TRBV28	-	TRBJ2-7	-	CASLDGGSANYEQYF	TGTGCCAGCCTCGACGGGGGAAGCGCAAACTACGAGCAGTACTTC
TRBV6-1	once	TRBJ2-1	TRBD2	CASSGLAGISYNEQFF	TGTGCCAGCAGTGGGTTAGCGGGGATCTCCTACAATGAGCAGTTCTTC
TRBV20-1	few	TRBJ2-7	TRBD2	CSARELFGDSGRAPYEQYF	TGCAGTGCTAGAGAACTATTTGGGGATAGCGGGAGGGCCCCCTACGAGCAGTACTTC
TRBV14	-	TRBJ1-4	-	CASSQTKQYGKLFF	TGTGCCAGCAGCCAAACCAAGCAGTACGGAAAACTGTTTTTT
TRBV6-5	-	TRBJ1-4	-	CASSYKIGEELFF	TGTGCCAGCAGTTACAAGATAGGCGAAGAACTGTTTTTT
TRBV5-6	-	TRBJ1-2	TRBD1	CASSSPRQGLGYGYTF	TGTGCCAGCAGCTCCCCACGACAGGGGTTGGGCTATGGCTACACCTTC
TRBV7-2	-	TRBJ2-1	TRBD2	CASSSLRAGGWFF	TGTGCCAGCAGCTCCCTTCGAGCGGGGGGTTGGTTCTTC
TRBV6-2/TRBV6-3	-	TRBJ2-2	-	CASNRGTGELFF	TGTGCCAGCAATCGGGGCACCGGGGAGCTGTTTTTT
TRBV6-2/TRBV6-3	once	TRBJ2-5	-	CASSLGGGQAEETQYF	TGTGCCAGCAGTTTGGGGGGAGGACAGGCCGAAGAGACCCAGTACTTC
TRBV7-2	few	TRBJ2-7	-	CASSLEARAYSYEQYF	TGTGCCAGCAGCTTAGAGGCCCGGGCCTACTCCTACGAGCAGTACTTC
TRBV14	many	TRBJ2-5	TRBD2	CASSGPGLAVQETQYF	TGTGCCAGCAGCGGACCGGGACTAGCGGTACAAGAGACCCAGTACTTC
TRBV20-1	few	TRBJ2-1	-	CSARDRIGRSSYNEQFF	TGCAGTGCTAGAGATCGAATCGGCCGGAGCTCCTACAATGAGCAGTTCTTC
TRBV20-1	-	TRBJ2-7	TRBD1	CSANSRGTGVNEQYF	TGCAGTGCGAATTCCCGGGGGACAGGGGTTAACGAGCAGTACTTC
TRBV20-1	few	TRBJ2-7	TRBD2	CSASKREAFSYEQYF	TGCAGTGCTAGTAAACGGGAGGCCTTTTCCTACGAGCAGTACTTC
TRBV6-5	once	TRBJ2-7	TRBD2	CAAGRSSYEQYF	TGTGCCGCCGGGAGGAGCTCCTACGAGCAGTACTTC
TRBV5-6	few	TRBJ2-5	-	CASSLQYGGAKTQYF	TGTGCCAGCAGCTTGCAATACGGGGGCGCGAAGACCCAGTACTTC
TRBV24-1	few	TRBJ2-6	-	CATSEFRFGANVLTF	TGTGCCACCAGTGAATTCAGGTTTGGGGCCAACGTCCTGACTTTC
TRBV7-9	-	TRBJ2-7	-	CASSLGGNSYNEQYF	TGTGCCAGCAGCTTAGGGGGAAACTCCTACAATGAGCAGTACTTC
TRBV20-1	-	TRBJ2-7	TRBD2	CSPSSSGEYEQYF	TGCAGTCCATCCTCCAGCGGGGAATACGAGCAGTACTTC
TRBV3-1	few	TRBJ2-5	-	CASSPTSTQETQYF	TGTGCCAGCAGCCCAACGAGTACCCAAGAGACCCAGTACTTC
TRBV18	-	TRBJ1-2	-	CASSPPRGNNYGYTF	TGTGCCAGCTCACCACCACGAGGGAATAACTATGGCTACACCTTC
TRBV20-1	once	TRBJ2-7	-	CSARDGNKVDEQYF	TGCAGTGCTAGGGACGGGAATAAGGTAGACGAGCAGTACTTC
TRBV11-2	once	TRBJ2-5	TRBD2	CASSQQGLANGEQYF	TGTGCCAGCAGCCAACAAGGACTAGCCAACGGTGAGCAGTACTTC